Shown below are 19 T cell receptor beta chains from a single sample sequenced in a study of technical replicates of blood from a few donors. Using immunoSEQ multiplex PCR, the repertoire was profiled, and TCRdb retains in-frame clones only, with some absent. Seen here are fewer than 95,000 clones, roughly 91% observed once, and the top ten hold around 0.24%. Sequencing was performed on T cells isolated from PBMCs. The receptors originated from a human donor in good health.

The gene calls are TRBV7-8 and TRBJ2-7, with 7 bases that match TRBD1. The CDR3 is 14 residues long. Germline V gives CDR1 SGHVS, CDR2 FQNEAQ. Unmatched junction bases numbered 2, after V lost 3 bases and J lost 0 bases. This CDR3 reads CASSFRGSSYEQYF. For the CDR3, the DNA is TGTGCCAGCAGCTTCAGGGGGAGCTCCTACGAGCAGTACTTC.

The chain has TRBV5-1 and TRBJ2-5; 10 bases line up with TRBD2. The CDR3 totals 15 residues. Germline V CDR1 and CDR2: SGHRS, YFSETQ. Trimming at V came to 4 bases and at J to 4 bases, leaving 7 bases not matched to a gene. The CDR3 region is CASSPSGGAGETQYF. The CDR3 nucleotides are TGCGCCAGCAGCCCGAGCGGGGGGGCGGGAGAGACCCAGTACTTC. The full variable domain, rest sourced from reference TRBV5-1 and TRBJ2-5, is KAGVTQTPRYLIKTRGQQVTLSCSPISGHRSVSWYQQTPGQGLQFLFEYFSETQRNKGNFPGRFSGRQFSNSRSEMNVSTLELGDSALYLCASSPSGGAGETQYFGPGTRLLVL.

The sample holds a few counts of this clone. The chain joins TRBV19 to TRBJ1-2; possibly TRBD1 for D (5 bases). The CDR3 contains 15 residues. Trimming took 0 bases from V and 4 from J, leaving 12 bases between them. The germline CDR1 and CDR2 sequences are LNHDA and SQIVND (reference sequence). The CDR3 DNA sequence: TGTGCCAGTAGTATAGATCGTGGGGCCGGCTATGGCTACACCTTC. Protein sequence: CASSIDRGAGYGYTF.

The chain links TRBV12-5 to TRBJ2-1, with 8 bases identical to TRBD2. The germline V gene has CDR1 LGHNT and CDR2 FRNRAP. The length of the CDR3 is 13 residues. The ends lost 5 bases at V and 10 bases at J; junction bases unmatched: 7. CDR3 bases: TGTGCTAGTGGTATCGGCGGGAGGAACGAGCAGTTCTTC. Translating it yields CASGIGGRNEQFF.

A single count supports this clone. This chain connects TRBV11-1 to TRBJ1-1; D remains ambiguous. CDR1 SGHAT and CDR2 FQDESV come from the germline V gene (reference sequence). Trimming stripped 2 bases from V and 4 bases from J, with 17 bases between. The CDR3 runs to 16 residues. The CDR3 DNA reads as TGTGCCAGCAGCTTACCGTTAGGTCGGGGAGGCACTGAAGCTTTCTTT. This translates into CASSLPLGRGGTEAFF.

The CDR3 nucleotides are TGTGCCTGGAGTGCCGACATGAACACTGAAGCTTTCTTT. Protein: CAWSADMNTEAFF. The V call is TRBV30, the J call TRBJ1-1; D gene uncertain. This CDR3 region has 13 residues. V was clipped by 1 base and J by 0 bases, with 6 bases between them. Germline V gives CDR1 GTSNPN, CDR2 SVGIG (reference sequence).

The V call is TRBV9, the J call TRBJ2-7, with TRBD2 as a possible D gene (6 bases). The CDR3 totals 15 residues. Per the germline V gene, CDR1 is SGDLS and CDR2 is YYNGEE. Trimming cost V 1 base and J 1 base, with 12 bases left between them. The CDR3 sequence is CASSVTGEGSYEQYF. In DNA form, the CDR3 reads TGTGCCAGCAGCGTAACGGGGGAAGGTTCCTACGAGCAGTACTTC.

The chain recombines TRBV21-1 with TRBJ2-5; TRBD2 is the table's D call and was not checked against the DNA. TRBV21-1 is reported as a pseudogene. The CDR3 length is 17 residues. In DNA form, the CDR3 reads TGTGCCAGCAGCATGATAATTACCGGGACTCGTAAAGAGACCCAGTACTTC. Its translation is CASSMIITGTRKETQYF.

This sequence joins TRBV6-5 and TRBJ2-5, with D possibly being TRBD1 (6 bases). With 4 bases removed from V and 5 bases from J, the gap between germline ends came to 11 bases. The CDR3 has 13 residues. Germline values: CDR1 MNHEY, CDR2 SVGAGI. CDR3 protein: CASSWSRGETQYF. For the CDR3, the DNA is TGTGCCAGCAGTTGGTCAAGGGGGGAGACCCAGTACTTC.

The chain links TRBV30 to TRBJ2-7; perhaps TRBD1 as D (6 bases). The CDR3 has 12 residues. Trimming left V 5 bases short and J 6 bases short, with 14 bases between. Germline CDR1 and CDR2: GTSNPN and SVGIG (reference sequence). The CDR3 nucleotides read TGTGCCTGGGACAGGACGGAAGGCGAGCAGTACTTC. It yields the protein CAWDRTEGEQYF.

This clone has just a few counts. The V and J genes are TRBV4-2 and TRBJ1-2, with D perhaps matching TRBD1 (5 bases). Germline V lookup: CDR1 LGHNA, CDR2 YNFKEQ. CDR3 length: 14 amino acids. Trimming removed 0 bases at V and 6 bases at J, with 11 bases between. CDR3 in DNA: TGTGCCAGCAGCCAAGATCGGCAGGGCCATGGCTACACCTTC. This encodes CASSQDRQGHGYTF.

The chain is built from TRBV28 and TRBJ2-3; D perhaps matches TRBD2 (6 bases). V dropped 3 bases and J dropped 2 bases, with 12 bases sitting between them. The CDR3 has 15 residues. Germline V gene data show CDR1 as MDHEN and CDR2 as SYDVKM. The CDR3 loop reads CASSLIQGLTDTQYF. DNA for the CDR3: TGTGCCAGCAGTTTGATTCAGGGACTCACAGATACGCAGTATTTT.

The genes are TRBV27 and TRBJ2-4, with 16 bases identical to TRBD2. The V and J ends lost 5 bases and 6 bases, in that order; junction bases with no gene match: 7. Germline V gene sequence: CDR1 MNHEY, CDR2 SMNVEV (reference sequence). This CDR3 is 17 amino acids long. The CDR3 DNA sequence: TGTGCCAGCAGTCCCGGGACTAGCGGGGGGGCCGTAAACATTCAGTACTTC. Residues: CASSPGTSGGAVNIQYF.

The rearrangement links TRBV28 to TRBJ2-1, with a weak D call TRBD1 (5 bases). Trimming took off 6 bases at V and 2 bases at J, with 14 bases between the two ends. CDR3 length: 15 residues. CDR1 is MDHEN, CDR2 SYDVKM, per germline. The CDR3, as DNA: TGTGCCAGCAGCTCCTTTTGGGGCCCCTACAATGAGCAGTTCTTC. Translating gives CASSSFWGPYNEQFF.

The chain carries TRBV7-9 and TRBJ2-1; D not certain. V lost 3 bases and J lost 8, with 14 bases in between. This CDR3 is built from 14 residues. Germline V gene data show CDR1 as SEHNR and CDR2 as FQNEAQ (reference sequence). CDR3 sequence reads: CASSFGASGDEQFF. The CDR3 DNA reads TGTGCCAGCAGCTTTGGCGCGTCAGGCGATGAGCAGTTCTTC.

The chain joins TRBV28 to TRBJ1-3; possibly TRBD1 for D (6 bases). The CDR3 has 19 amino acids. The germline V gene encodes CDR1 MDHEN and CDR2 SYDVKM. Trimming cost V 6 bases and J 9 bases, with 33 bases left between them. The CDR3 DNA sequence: TGTGCCAGCAGAAACTTAGGGGACAATAATACCCTCCGAAGCGGCACCATATATTTT. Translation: CASRNLGDNNTLRSGTIYF.

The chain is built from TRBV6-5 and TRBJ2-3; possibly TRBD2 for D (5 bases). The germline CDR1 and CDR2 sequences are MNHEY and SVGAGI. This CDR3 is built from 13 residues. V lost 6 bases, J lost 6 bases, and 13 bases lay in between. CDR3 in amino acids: CASSPMGGDTQYF. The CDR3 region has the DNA TGTGCCAGCAGCCCTATGGGCGGGGATACGCAGTATTTT.

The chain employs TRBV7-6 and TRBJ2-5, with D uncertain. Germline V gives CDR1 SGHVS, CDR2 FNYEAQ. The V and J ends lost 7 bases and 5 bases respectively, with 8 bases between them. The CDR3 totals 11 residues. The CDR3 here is CASTAGETQYF. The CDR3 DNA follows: TGTGCCAGCACCGCCGGGGAGACCCAGTACTTC.

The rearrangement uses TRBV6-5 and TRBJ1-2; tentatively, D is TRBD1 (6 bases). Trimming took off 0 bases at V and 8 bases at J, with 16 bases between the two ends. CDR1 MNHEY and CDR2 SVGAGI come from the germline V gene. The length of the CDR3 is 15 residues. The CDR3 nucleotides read TGTGCCAGCAGTTACTCCCTCGACAGGATAGGCGGCTACACCTTC. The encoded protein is CASSYSLDRIGGYTF.